This paragraph reports one T cell receptor beta chain. The target antigen is unknown. A second PCR of 7 to 11 cycles used a sample-barcoded 5' primer and a J-beta primer mix. TCRdb re-called the 5' RACE reads through MiXCR, storing one row per CDR3 protein. This sample has about 1,000,000 distinct CDR3 sequences, with 40% to 55% found just once. This specimen comes from a study of blood T cells in healthy people across ages. General study results and limits: A strong correlation was found between TCR beta diversity and the percentage of naive T cells.

This clonotype originated in a woman aged 55-69 years in good health. The material sequenced was blood.

CDR3 in DNA: TGTGCCACCAGTAGTAAGAGTTGGGCCAACGTCCTGACTTTC. This gives the protein CATSSKSWANVLTF. V and J are TRBV24-1 and TRBJ2-6; no firm D call. The CDR3 runs 14 residues. Germline loops: CDR1 KGHDR, CDR2 SFDVKD. The V gene lost 6 bases and the J gene lost 5 bases, with 10 bases spanning the gap.